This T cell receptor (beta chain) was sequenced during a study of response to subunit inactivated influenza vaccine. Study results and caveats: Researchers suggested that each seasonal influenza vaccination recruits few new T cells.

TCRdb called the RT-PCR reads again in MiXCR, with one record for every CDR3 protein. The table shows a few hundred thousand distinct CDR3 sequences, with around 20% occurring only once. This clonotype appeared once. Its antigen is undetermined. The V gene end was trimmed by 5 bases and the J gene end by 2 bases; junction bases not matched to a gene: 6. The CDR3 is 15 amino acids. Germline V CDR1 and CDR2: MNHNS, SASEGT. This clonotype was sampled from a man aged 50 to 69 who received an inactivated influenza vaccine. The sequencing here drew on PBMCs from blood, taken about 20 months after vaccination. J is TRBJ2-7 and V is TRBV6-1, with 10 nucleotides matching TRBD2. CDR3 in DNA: TGTGCCAGCAGTCAACCTAGCGGGGGAACCTACGAGCAGTACTTC. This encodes CASSQPSGGTYEQYF.